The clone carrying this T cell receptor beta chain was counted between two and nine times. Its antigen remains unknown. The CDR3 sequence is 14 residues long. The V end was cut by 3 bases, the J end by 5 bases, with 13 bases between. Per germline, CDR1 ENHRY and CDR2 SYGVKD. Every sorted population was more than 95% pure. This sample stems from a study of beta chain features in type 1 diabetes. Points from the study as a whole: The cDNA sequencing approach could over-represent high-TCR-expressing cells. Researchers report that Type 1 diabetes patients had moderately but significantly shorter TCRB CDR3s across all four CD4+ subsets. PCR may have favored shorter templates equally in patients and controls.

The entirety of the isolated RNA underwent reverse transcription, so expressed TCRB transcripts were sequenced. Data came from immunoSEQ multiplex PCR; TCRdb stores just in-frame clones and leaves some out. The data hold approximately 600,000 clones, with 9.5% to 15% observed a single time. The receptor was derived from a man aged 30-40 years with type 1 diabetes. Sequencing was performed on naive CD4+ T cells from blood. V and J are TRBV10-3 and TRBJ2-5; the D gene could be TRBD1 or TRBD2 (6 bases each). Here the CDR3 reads CAISDMGGRETQYF. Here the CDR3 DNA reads TGTGCCATCAGTGACATGGGGGGCAGGGAGACCCAGTACTTC.